This paragraph reports one TCR beta chain. These data are taken from a study of blood T cell repertoires in COVID-19. Study background: In each case, the material was cDNA or gDNA derived from T cells, B-cell-depleted T cells, or PBMCs.

V was shortened by 3 bases and J by 1 base, with 14 bases between the two germline ends. Germline CDR1 is DFQATT and CDR2 is SNEGSKA (reference sequence). There are 15 residues in the CDR3. Authors' methods: Amplification of reference gene primers was used by the study to estimate nucleated cell counts. Method: immunoSEQ multiplex PCR; TCRdb's copy keeps in-frame clones and lacks some. Clone size and V and J calls were adopted from that table, with D and trimming inferred from the DNA. This table has 200,000 or so clones, less than 90% appearing once. The J gene is TRBJ2-3, the V gene TRBV20-1; no firm D call. Sequencing was performed on peripheral blood. This TCR was recovered from a woman aged 40 to 55 with acute or convalescent COVID-19. CDR3 protein: CSASGDQVGTDTQYF. CDR3 bases: TGCAGTGCTAGTGGCGACCAGGTTGGCACAGATACGCAGTATTTT.